The 25 T cell receptor beta chains below all came from one sample that was sequenced in a study of cytomegalovirus exposure and HLA in healthy donors. The assay was immunoSEQ multiplex PCR, and TCRdb's table has in-frame clones only and misses some. Of under 250,000 clones detected, roughly 87% appear once; the ten largest clones hold more than 1.5%. Material: PBMCs. These receptors were collected from a woman aged 18-29 years in good health and CMV-seropositive.

This chain links TRBV7-9 with TRBJ2-7; maybe TRBD2 (6 bases). The length of the CDR3 is 15 residues. V lost 3 bases and J lost 7, with 19 bases in between. Germline V gene lookup returns CDR1 SEHNR and CDR2 FQNEAQ (reference sequence). The CDR3 region has the DNA TGTGCCAGCAGCTTGACAGATTACGGGAGTGGGGAGCAGTACTTC. The encoded protein is CASSLTDYGSGEQYF.

This sequence joins TRBV28 and TRBJ1-5; 9 positions match TRBD1. The CDR3 is 15 residues long. V lost 6 bases and J lost 4; bases outside the gene matches: 7. Germline CDR1 MDHEN, CDR2 SYDVKM. The CDR3 spells CASRHEGTGNQPQHF. CDR3 bases: TGTGCCAGCAGACACGAGGGGACAGGGAATCAGCCCCAGCATTTT.

The gene calls are TRBV4-1 and TRBJ1-2, with 7 bases identical to TRBD1. CDR3 length: 15 residues. CDR1 and CDR2 (germline): MGHRA, YSYEKL. The junction had 6 bases not matched to a gene; V was cut back by 3 bases and J by 2 bases. The DNA for the CDR3 is TGCGCCAGCAGCCATGGGGACAGACCAAACTATGGCTACACCTTC. Its translation is CASSHGDRPNYGYTF.

V gene TRBV18 combines with J gene TRBJ1-1, with 11 positions matching TRBD1. Per germline, CDR1 KGHSH and CDR2 LQKENI. With V trimmed by 6 bases and J by 6 bases, 9 bases remained unmatched. The CDR3 sequence is 15 residues long. The CDR3 DNA follows: TGTGCCAGCTCCGGGACAGGGGGTTCCCAGTCTGAAGCTTTCTTT. Its translation is CASSGTGGSQSEAFF. Complete variable domain (other parts from reference TRBV18 and TRBJ1-1): NAGVMQNPRHLVRRRGQEARLRCSPMKGHSHVYWYRQLPEEGLKFMVYLQKENIIDESGMPKERFSAEFPKEGPSILRIQQVVRGDSAAYFCASSGTGGSQSEAFFGQGTRLTVV.

The genes are TRBV5-1 and TRBJ1-1; D ambiguous. This CDR3 is built from 11 residues. CDR1 is SGHRS, CDR2 YFSETQ, per germline. Written as DNA, the CDR3 is TGCGCTTCCTCCGGGAACACTGAAGCTTTCTTT. It encodes CASSGNTEAFF. Together with reference TRBV5-1 and TRBJ1-1, the CDR3 gives the full variable domain: KAGVTQTPRYLIKTRGQQVTLSCSPISGHRSVSWYQQTPGQGLQFLFEYFSETQRNKGNFPGRFSGRQFSNSRSEMNVSTLELGDSALYLCASSGNTEAFFGQGTRLTVV.

This clone has more than one count but fewer than ten. It may be a read error: a sequence one base away is much more abundant. The gene calls are TRBV20-1 and TRBJ2-5; D is uncertain. Per germline, CDR1 DFQATT and CDR2 SNEGSKA (reference sequence). This CDR3 contains 11 residues. V was clipped by 2 bases and J by 3 bases, with 4 bases between them. Here the CDR3 reads CSARPKETQYF. The CDR3 DNA reads as TGCAGTGCTAGACCCAAAGAGACCCAGTACTTC.

The CDR3 spells CASSQGVLGNQPQHF. The CDR3, as DNA: TGTGCCAGCTCTCAAGGGGTACTTGGCAATCAGCCCCAGCATTTT. The V gene is TRBV18, the J gene TRBJ1-5, with D possibly TRBD1 on 5 matching bases. The CDR3 sequence is 15 residues long. Trimming shortened V by 6 bases and J by 2 bases, and 14 bases separated the two germline ends. Germline CDR1 and CDR2: KGHSH and LQKENI.

CDR3 loop: CSVLGGKGGYEQYF. Written as DNA, the CDR3 is TGCAGCGTCCTGGGGGGGAAGGGTGGTTACGAGCAGTACTTC. The chain employs TRBV29-1 and TRBJ2-7; 7 bases are shared with TRBD2. The ends lost 6 bases at V and 4 bases at J; junction bases unmatched: 12. CDR1 is SQVTM and CDR2 is ANQGSEA in the germline V gene. There are 14 residues in the CDR3.

This chain links TRBV7-9 with TRBJ2-1, with D perhaps TRBD2 (5 bases). Germline V gene data show CDR1 as SEHNR and CDR2 as FQNEAQ (reference sequence). The CDR3 runs 13 residues. Trimming removed 7 bases at V and 7 bases at J, with 14 bases between. The CDR3 region is CASTDPRRNEQFF. CDR3 nucleotides: TGTGCCAGCACGGACCCCCGGAGGAATGAGCAGTTCTTC.

The chain employs TRBV29-1 and TRBJ2-2, with D uncertain. The V gene lost 4 bases and the J gene lost 3 bases, with 6 bases spanning the gap. The CDR3 spans 12 residues. The germline V gene encodes CDR1 SQVTM and CDR2 ANQGSEA. The DNA of the CDR3 is TGCAGCGTTGGTATTTACACCGGGGAGCTGTTTTTT. Residues: CSVGIYTGELFF.

This clone was detected once. This chain links TRBV5-8 with TRBJ2-6, with a possible D match to TRBD1 (5 bases). CDR1 and CDR2 from the germline V gene are SGHTS and YDEGEE. There are 19 residues in the CDR3. Trimming left V 0 bases short and J 0 bases short, with 16 bases between. This chain's CDR3 is CASSLADKGPISGANVLTF. CDR3 in DNA: TGTGCCAGCAGCTTGGCGGACAAGGGGCCCATCTCTGGGGCCAACGTCCTGACTTTC. The full variable domain, completed using reference TRBV5-8 and TRBJ2-6, is EAGVTQSPTHLIKTRGQQATLRCSPISGHTSVYWYQQALGLGLQFLLWYDEGEERNRGNFPPRFSGRQFPNYSSELNVNALELEDSALYLCASSLADKGPISGANVLTFGAGSRLTVL.

The V call is TRBV29-1, the J call TRBJ2-1, with 13 bases identical to TRBD2. CDR3 length: 16 amino acids. The V segment lost 2 bases and the J segment 9 bases; nucleotides outside the gene matches: 10. Germline V gene data show CDR1 as SQVTM and CDR2 as ANQGSEA. The CDR3 spells CSVERTSGSRGGEQFF. The CDR3 nucleotides read TGCAGCGTTGAACGGACTAGCGGGAGCAGGGGCGGTGAGCAGTTCTTC.

This clone was found once. CDR3 bases: TGTGCCAGCAGCTGGCTAGCGGGAGGAGTAGGTGAGCAGTTCTTC. As protein: CASSWLAGGVGEQFF. The V and J genes are TRBV7-9 and TRBJ2-1, with TRBD2 identical over 11 bases. Per the germline V gene, CDR1 is SEHNR and CDR2 is FQNEAQ (reference sequence). V gave up 4 bases and J gave up 9 bases; unmatched junction bases: 8. The CDR3 is 15 residues long.

The genes are TRBV6-6 and TRBJ2-1; the D is unclear. The V and J ends lost 6 bases and 6 bases respectively, with 6 bases between them. CDR1 is MNHNY and CDR2 is SVGAGI in the germline V gene (reference sequence). The CDR3 is 11 residues long. CDR3 loop: CASSPSNEQFF. The CDR3 coding sequence is TGTGCCAGCAGCCCCAGCAATGAGCAGTTCTTC.

The chain carries TRBV4-1 and TRBJ2-3; 7 bases match TRBD1. The ends lost 3 bases at V and 0 bases at J; junction bases unmatched: 6. Germline CDR1 is MGHRA and CDR2 is YSYEKL. This CDR3 is 16 amino acids long. The CDR3 DNA sequence: TGCGCCAGCAGCCATACCAAGGGGGCTAGCACAGATACGCAGTATTTT. It specifies CASSHTKGASTDTQYF.

To note about this clone: This same CDR3 is encoded by further DNA sequences in the sample. The chain joins TRBV5-1 to TRBJ2-7; D is perhaps TRBD2 (6 bases). This CDR3 region has 14 residues. V lost 0 bases to trimming and J lost 2 bases, with 9 bases between them. From germline, CDR1 is SGHRS and CDR2 YFSETQ. This CDR3 is CASSLAGGPYEQYF. CDR3 nucleotide sequence: TGCGCCAGCAGCTTGGCCGGGGGACCCTACGAGCAGTACTTC. Drawing the rest from reference TRBV5-1 and TRBJ2-7, the complete variable domain is KAGVTQTPRYLIKTRGQQVTLSCSPISGHRSVSWYQQTPGQGLQFLFEYFSETQRNKGNFPGRFSGRQFSNSRSEMNVSTLELGDSALYLCASSLAGGPYEQYFGPGTRLTVT.

This clone was recorded a few times. This chain connects TRBV25-1 to TRBJ2-7; D perhaps matches TRBD1 (5 bases). V was shortened by 2 bases and J by 7 bases, with 12 bases between the two germline ends. This CDR3 comprises 13 residues. CDR1 MGHDK and CDR2 SYGVNS come from the germline V gene. The CDR3 spells CASSEQGLGEQYF. CDR3 in DNA: TGTGCCAGCAGTGAACAGGGCCTCGGTGAGCAGTACTTC.

The chain recombines TRBV29-1 with TRBJ2-1; 7 bases agree with TRBD1. V gave up 5 bases and J gave up 9 bases; unmatched junction bases: 10. Germline V lookup: CDR1 SQVTM, CDR2 ANQGSEA. The CDR3 runs 13 residues. CDR3 loop: CSVRAGGPVEQFF. The CDR3 DNA sequence: TGCAGCGTTCGGGCAGGGGGTCCGGTTGAGCAGTTCTTC.

For this clone: This sample also contains other DNA sequences that code for the same CDR3. V is TRBV5-1 and J is TRBJ1-5; D unresolved. V lost 0 bases and J lost 1, with 8 bases in between. CDR3 length equals 15 residues. From germline, CDR1 is SGHRS and CDR2 YFSETQ. CDR3 nucleotides: TGCGCCAGCAGCTTGGGCCCGGGAAGCAATCAGCCCCAGCATTTT. Translated: CASSLGPGSNQPQHF.

The chain links TRBV5-4 to TRBJ2-7, with TRBD1 matching over 9 bases. Trimming cost V 2 bases and J 5 bases; bases outside gene matches: 8. The V gene's germline CDR1 is SGHNT and CDR2 YYREEE (reference sequence). The CDR3 contains 15 residues. CDR3 bases: TGTGCCAGCAGCTTAACGGGACAGGGCCCCCACGAGCAGTACTTC. Translation gives CASSLTGQGPHEQYF.

The gene calls are TRBV28 and TRBJ1-4; 7 nucleotides line up with TRBD1. This CDR3 is 15 amino acids long. Germline CDR1 MDHEN, CDR2 SYDVKM. V was pared by 5 bases and J by 1 base, with 4 bases of the junction left unmatched. CDR3 sequence reads: CASSKQGKTNEKLFF. CDR3 coding DNA: TGTGCCAGCAGTAAACAGGGGAAAACTAATGAAAAACTGTTTTTT.

The V call is TRBV5-6, the J call TRBJ1-4; 11 bases are shared with TRBD1. The ends lost 0 bases at V and 6 bases at J; junction bases unmatched: 1. This CDR3 has 15 amino acids. The germline V gene encodes CDR1 SGHDT and CDR2 YYEEEE. The CDR3 nucleotides are TGTGCCAGCAGCTTGGTGGGACAGGGGGATGAAAAACTGTTTTTT. Translating gives CASSLVGQGDEKLFF.

About this clone itself: The junction shows a germline mismatch at one end, possibly a read error. Other nucleotide sequences in the sample specify the same CDR3. The chain employs TRBV19 and TRBJ2-7; the D gene is possibly TRBD2 (6 bases). The CDR3 extends over 12 amino acids. From germline, CDR1 is LNHDA and CDR2 SQIVND (reference sequence). The DNA for the CDR3 is TGTGCCAGTAGTAGCGGGAACGACGAGCAATACTTC. The encoded protein is CASSSGNDEQYF.

V and J are TRBV7-6 and TRBJ2-3, with TRBD2 as a possible D gene (6 bases). This CDR3 is built from 15 residues. V was clipped by 0 bases and J by 2 bases, with 9 bases between them. The germline CDR1 and CDR2 sequences are SGHVS and FNYEAQ. The CDR3 DNA reads as TGTGCCAGCAGCTTAGCCCGGGAGCTCACAGATACGCAGTATTTT. Translating gives CASSLARELTDTQYF.

The rearrangement uses TRBV28 and TRBJ2-3; TRBD2 matches at 10 bases. Germline assignment: CDR1 MDHEN and CDR2 SYDVKM. The CDR3 sequence is 17 residues long. V dropped 4 bases and J dropped 7; count of bases not matched to a gene: 14. In DNA form, the CDR3 reads TGTGCCAGCAGTTCCCGGGGAGCGGGAGGGCCAAGCTATACGCAGTATTTT. Translated, it gives CASSSRGAGGPSYTQYF.